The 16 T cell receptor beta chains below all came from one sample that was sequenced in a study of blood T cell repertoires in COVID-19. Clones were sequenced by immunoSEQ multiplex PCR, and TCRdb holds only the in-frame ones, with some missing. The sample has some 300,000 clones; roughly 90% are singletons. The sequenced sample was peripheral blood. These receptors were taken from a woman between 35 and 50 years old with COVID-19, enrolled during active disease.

Here the CDR3 DNA reads TGTGCCAGCAGTTCGTCCCGGGACTCGCAGTTCTTC. Translating gives CASSSSRDSQFF. This sequence joins TRBV28 and TRBJ2-1; TRBD2 is a possible D gene (6 bases). Trimming pared 4 bases from V and 12 bases from J, leaving 13 bases between. This CDR3 spans 12 amino acids. The germline CDR1 and CDR2 sequences are MDHEN and SYDVKM.

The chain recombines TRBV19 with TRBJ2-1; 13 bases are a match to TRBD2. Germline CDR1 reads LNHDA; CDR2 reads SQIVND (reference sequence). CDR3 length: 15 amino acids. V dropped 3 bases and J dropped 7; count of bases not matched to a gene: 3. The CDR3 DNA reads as TGTGCCAGTAGTATTGGACTAGCGGGAGTGAATGAGCAGTTCTTC. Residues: CASSIGLAGVNEQFF.

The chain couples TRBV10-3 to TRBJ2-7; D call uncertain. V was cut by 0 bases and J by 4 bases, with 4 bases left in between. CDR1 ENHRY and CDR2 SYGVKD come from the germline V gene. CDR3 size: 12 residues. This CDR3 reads CAISESRYEQYF. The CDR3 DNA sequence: TGTGCCATCAGTGAGTCCCGGTACGAGCAGTACTTC.

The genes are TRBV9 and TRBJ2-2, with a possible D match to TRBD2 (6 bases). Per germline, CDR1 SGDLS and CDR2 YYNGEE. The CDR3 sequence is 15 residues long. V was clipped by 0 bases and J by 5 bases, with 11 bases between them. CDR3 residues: CASSVDGSGTGELFF. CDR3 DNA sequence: TGTGCCAGCAGCGTAGACGGGAGCGGGACCGGGGAGCTGTTTTTT. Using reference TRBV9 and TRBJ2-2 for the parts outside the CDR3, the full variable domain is DSGVTQTPKHLITATGQRVTLRCSPRSGDLSVYWYQQSLDQGLQFLIQYYNGEERAKGNILERFSAQQFPDLHSELNLSSLELGDSALYFCASSVDGSGTGELFFGEGSRLTVL.

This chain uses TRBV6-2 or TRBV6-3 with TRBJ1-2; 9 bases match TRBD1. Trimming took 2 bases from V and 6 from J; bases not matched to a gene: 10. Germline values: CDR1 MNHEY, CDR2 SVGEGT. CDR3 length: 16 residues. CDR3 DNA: TGTGCCAGCAGTTACGCCCCCCTGGACAGGGGCAATGGCTACACCTTC. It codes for CASSYAPLDRGNGYTF.

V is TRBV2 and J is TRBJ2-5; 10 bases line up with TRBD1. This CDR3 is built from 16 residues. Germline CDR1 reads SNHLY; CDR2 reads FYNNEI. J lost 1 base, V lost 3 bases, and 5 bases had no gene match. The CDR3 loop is CASSDEGTGVQETQYF. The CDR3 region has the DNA TGTGCCAGCAGTGATGAAGGGACAGGGGTCCAAGAGACCCAGTACTTC. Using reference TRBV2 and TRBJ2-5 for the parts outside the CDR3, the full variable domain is EPEVTQTPSHQVTQMGQEVILRCVPISNHLYFYWYRQILGQKVEFLVSFYNNEISEKSEIFDDQFSVERPDGSNFTLKIRSTKLEDSAMYFCASSDEGTGVQETQYFGPGTRLLVL.

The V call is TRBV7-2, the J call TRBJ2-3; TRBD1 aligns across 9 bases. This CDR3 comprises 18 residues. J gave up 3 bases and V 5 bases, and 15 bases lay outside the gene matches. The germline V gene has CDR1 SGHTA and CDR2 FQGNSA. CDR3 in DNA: TGTGCCAGCAGCGCCCGTAGGACAGGGGCCGTTGGTACAGATACGCAGTATTTT. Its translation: CASSARRTGAVGTDTQYF.

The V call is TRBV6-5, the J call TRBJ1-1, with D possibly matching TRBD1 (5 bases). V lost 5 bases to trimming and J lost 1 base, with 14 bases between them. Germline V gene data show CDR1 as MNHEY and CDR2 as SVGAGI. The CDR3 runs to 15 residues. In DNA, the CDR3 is TGTGCCAGCAGTCACAGGTCACCCCCGAACACTGAAGCTTTCTTT. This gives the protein CASSHRSPPNTEAFF.

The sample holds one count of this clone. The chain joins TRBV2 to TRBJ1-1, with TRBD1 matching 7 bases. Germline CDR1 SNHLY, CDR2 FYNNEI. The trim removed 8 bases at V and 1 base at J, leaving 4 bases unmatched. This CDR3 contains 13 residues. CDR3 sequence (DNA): TGTGCCAGCTCCCGGGACAGGAACACTGAAGCTTTCTTT. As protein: CASSRDRNTEAFF.

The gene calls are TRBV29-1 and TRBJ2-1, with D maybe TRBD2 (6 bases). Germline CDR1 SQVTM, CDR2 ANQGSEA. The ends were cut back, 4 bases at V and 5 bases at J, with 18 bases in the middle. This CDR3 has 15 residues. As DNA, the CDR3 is TGCAGCGTTGGGGGGGTCGGCCCTGGACACAATGAGCAGTTCTTC. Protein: CSVGGVGPGHNEQFF.

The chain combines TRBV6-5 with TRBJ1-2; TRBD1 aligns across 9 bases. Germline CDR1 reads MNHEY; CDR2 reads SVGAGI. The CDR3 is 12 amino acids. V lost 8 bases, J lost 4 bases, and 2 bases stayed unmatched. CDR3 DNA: TGTGCCAGCGGACAGGGGTCCTATGGCTACACCTTC. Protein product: CASGQGSYGYTF.

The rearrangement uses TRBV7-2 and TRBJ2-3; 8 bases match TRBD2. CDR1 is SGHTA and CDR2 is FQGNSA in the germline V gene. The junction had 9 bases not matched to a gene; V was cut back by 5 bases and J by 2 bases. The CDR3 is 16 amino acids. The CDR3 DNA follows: TGTGCCAGCAGCACACCAGCGGGGGCCTTCACAGATACGCAGTATTTT. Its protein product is CASSTPAGAFTDTQYF.

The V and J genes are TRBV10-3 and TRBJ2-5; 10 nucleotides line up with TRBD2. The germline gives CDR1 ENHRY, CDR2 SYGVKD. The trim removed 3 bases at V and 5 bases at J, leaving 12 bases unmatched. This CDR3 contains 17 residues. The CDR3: CAISEWLAGVERETQYF. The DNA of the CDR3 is TGTGCCATCAGTGAATGGCTAGCGGGAGTTGAACGGGAGACCCAGTACTTC.

Here the CDR3 DNA reads TGTGCCAGCAGCTCCACAGGAAACACTGAAGCTTTCTTT. It is translated as CASSSTGNTEAFF. The gene calls are TRBV7-9 and TRBJ1-1; possibly TRBD1 for D (5 bases). The CDR3 consists of 13 residues. Trimming took 4 bases from V and 2 from J, leaving 8 bases between them. Germline CDR1 SEHNR, CDR2 FQNEAQ (reference sequence).

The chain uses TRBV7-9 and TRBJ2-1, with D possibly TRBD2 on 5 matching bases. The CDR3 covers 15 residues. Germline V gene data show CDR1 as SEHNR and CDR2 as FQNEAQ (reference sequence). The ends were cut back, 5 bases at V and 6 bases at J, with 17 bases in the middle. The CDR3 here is CASSHSPIGSNEQFF. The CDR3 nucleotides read TGTGCCAGCAGCCACAGTCCCATAGGGAGCAATGAGCAGTTCTTC.

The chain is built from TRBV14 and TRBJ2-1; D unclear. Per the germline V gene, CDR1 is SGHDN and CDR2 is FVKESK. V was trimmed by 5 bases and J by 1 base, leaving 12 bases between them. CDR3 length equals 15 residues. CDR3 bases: TGTGCCAGCAGCTATGATCTGGAGTCCTACAATGAGCAGTTCTTC. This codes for CASSYDLESYNEQFF.